These 27 T cell receptor beta chains were all obtained from the same sample, sequenced in a study of T cell changes during pregnancy in multiple sclerosis. Sequenced by immunoSEQ multiplex PCR; TCRdb stores in-frame clones only, minus some. The sample records some 120,000 clones, roughly 92% being singletons. The input for sequencing was peripheral blood, taken before pregnancy. Receptors were obtained from a female donor with multiple sclerosis, enrolled in a pregnancy study.

V and J are TRBV27 and TRBJ1-6, with a possible D match to TRBD1 (6 bases). Germline V gene lookup returns CDR1 MNHEY and CDR2 SMNVEV (reference sequence). The CDR3 is 15 amino acids. Trimming removed 5 bases from V and 2 bases from J, with 10 bases in between. In nucleotides, the CDR3 is TGTGCCAGCAGTATGGACAGCCCCTATAATTCACCCCTCCACTTT. Amino acid sequence: CASSMDSPYNSPLHF.

The chain links TRBV7-2 to TRBJ1-5; TRBD1 might be the D (5 bases). This CDR3 spans 13 amino acids. Trimming removed 1 base from V and 7 bases from J, with 8 bases in between. Germline CDR1 is SGHTA and CDR2 is FQGNSA. CDR3 sequence (DNA): TGTGCCAGCAGCTTAGATCGGGGGCAGCCCCAGCATTTT. Translating gives CASSLDRGQPQHF.

This chain joins TRBV5-6 and TRBJ1-5; D unresolved. Trimming cost V 0 bases and J 1 base, with 5 bases left between them. The germline V gene has CDR1 SGHDT and CDR2 YYEEEE. CDR3 length: 14 amino acids. The CDR3 bases are TGTGCCAGCAGCTTGGTACACAGCAATCAGCCCCAGCATTTT. Translation: CASSLVHSNQPQHF.

The genes are TRBV27 and TRBJ2-5, with 7 nucleotides matching TRBD2. CDR1 is MNHEY, CDR2 SMNVEV, per germline (reference sequence). CDR3 size: 14 residues. V lost 8 bases to trimming and J lost 4 bases; unmatched junction nucleotides: 10. In DNA form, the CDR3 reads TGTGCCAGCTCGGGCGGGGGAATAAGAGAGACCCAGTACTTC. It is translated as CASSGGGIRETQYF.

The genes are TRBV2 and TRBJ2-7; maybe TRBD1 (6 bases). The germline V gene encodes CDR1 SNHLY and CDR2 FYNNEI. This CDR3 contains 15 residues. V dropped 4 bases and J dropped 2 bases, with 15 bases sitting between them. The CDR3 sequence is CASSGDAGAPYEQYF. The CDR3, as DNA: TGTGCCAGCAGTGGTGATGCAGGGGCCCCCTACGAGCAGTACTTC.

This chain uses TRBV27 with TRBJ2-2, with D unclear. The CDR3 is 15 residues long. V shed 5 bases and J shed 0 bases, with 10 bases lying between them. The germline gives CDR1 MNHEY, CDR2 SMNVEV (reference sequence). CDR3 residues: CASSIQASNTGELFF. DNA of the CDR3: TGTGCCAGCAGTATTCAGGCCTCGAACACCGGGGAGCTGTTTTTT.

The CDR3 DNA sequence: TGTGCCAGCAGTTCCGGGACAGGGGAAAGCAATGAGCAGTTCTTC. This gives the protein CASSSGTGESNEQFF. The chain is built from TRBV6-5 and TRBJ2-1; 10 positions agree with TRBD1. The CDR3 runs to 15 residues. Per germline, CDR1 MNHEY and CDR2 SVGAGI. The ends lost 4 bases at V and 6 bases at J; junction bases unmatched: 6.

The chain combines TRBV18 with TRBJ1-1; 7 positions match TRBD1. Germline V gene data show CDR1 as KGHSH and CDR2 as LQKENI. The CDR3 contains 16 residues. V lost 3 bases to trimming and J lost 6 bases; unmatched junction nucleotides: 13. The CDR3 DNA follows: TGTGCCAGCTCACCGACGCCGGGACAGCGGTTGGCTGAAGCTTTCTTT. Translation: CASSPTPGQRLAEAFF.

J is TRBJ2-1 and V is TRBV28; tentatively, D is TRBD1 (5 bases). The V gene lost 6 bases and the J gene lost 7 bases, with 19 bases spanning the gap. CDR1 and CDR2 (germline): MDHEN, SYDVKM. The CDR3 covers 15 residues. The CDR3 sequence is CASRDGRGHSNEQFF. CDR3 DNA sequence: TGTGCCAGCAGGGACGGAAGGGGCCATAGTAATGAGCAGTTCTTC. The full variable domain, completed using reference TRBV28 and TRBJ2-1, is DVKVTQSSRYLVKRTGEKVFLECVQDMDHENMFWYRQDPGLGLRLIYFSYDVKMKEKGDIPEGYSVSREKKERFSLILESASTNQTSMYLCASRDGRGHSNEQFFGPGTRLTVL.

The chain recombines TRBV2 with TRBJ2-2; D is unclear. Between the trimmed V and J ends, which lost 4 bases and 5 bases, there was a span of 14 bases. The germline V gene has CDR1 SNHLY and CDR2 FYNNEI. This CDR3 comprises 15 residues. CDR3 sequence: CASSGLRSRTGELFF. Here the CDR3 DNA reads TGTGCCAGCAGTGGGTTGAGGAGTCGGACCGGGGAGCTGTTTTTT.

This clone was observed once. The chain carries TRBV19 and TRBJ2-5, with 10 nucleotides matching TRBD2. The CDR3 length is 15 residues. The germline V gene has CDR1 LNHDA and CDR2 SQIVND (reference sequence). The trim removed 5 bases at V and 1 base at J, leaving 4 bases unmatched. CDR3: CASSGRTSGQETQYF. The CDR3 DNA is TGTGCCAGTAGTGGGCGGACTAGCGGCCAAGAGACCCAGTACTTC.

This chain connects TRBV9 to TRBJ2-5; D is perhaps TRBD1 (7 bases). V was cut by 10 bases and J by 4 bases, with 17 bases left in between. The CDR3 is made up of 13 amino acids. The germline V gene has CDR1 SGDLS and CDR2 YYNGEE. The CDR3 DNA follows: TGTGCCTCCCAGCCAGGGGGAGGAGAGACCCAGTACTTC. This gives the protein CASQPGGGETQYF.

This clone was seen more than once but under ten times. The gene calls are TRBV30 and TRBJ1-1; 9 positions agree with TRBD1. Trimming removed 4 bases from V and 4 bases from J; junction bases left unmatched: 4. CDR1 is GTSNPN, CDR2 SVGIG, per germline (reference sequence). The length of the CDR3 is 13 residues. The CDR3 sequence is CAWTQTGGTEAFF. In DNA form, the CDR3 reads TGTGCCTGGACACAGACAGGGGGCACTGAAGCTTTCTTT.

The chain carries TRBV6-1 and TRBJ2-2, with TRBD1 identical over 7 bases. CDR1 and CDR2 from the germline V gene are MNHNS and SASEGT. The CDR3 covers 14 residues. With V trimmed by 4 bases and J by 6 bases, 5 bases remained unmatched. The CDR3 DNA sequence: TGTGCCAGCAGTGGGGACAGCCCCTCCGGGGAGCTGTTTTTT. This codes for CASSGDSPSGELFF.

This chain joins TRBV29-1 and TRBJ2-2, with a tentative D call TRBD1 (6 bases). Trimming shortened V by 7 bases and J by 7 bases, and 16 bases separated the two germline ends. The CDR3 is 13 amino acids. In germline, CDR1 is SQVTM, CDR2 ANQGSEA. The CDR3 spells CSAAGALGGELFF. The DNA of the CDR3 is TGCAGCGCCGCAGGGGCCCTTGGCGGGGAGCTGTTTTTT.

The chain recombines TRBV5-1 with TRBJ2-7; perhaps TRBD2 as D (6 bases). The CDR3 runs 15 residues. V was cut by 0 bases and J by 0 bases, with 10 bases left in between. CDR1 and CDR2 from the germline V gene are SGHRS and YFSETQ. CDR3 nucleotides: TGCGCCAGCAGCTTGGCTAGCGTGAGCTCCTACGAGCAGTACTTC. This encodes CASSLASVSSYEQYF.

This sequence joins TRBV13 and TRBJ2-1, with a tentative D call TRBD1 (6 bases). There are 14 residues in the CDR3. Germline loops: CDR1 PRHDT, CDR2 FYEKMQ (reference sequence). V dropped 4 bases and J dropped 5 bases, with 12 bases sitting between them. The CDR3: CASSSGTSNNEQFF. The DNA of the CDR3 is TGTGCCAGCAGCTCGGGGACATCCAACAATGAGCAGTTCTTC.

As DNA, the CDR3 is TGCGCCAGCAGCTCCTCCGGGACTAGCGTTACCTACGAGCAGTACTTC. Translating gives CASSSSGTSVTYEQYF. The chain employs TRBV5-1 and TRBJ2-7; 10 bases align to TRBD2. This CDR3 comprises 16 residues. Trimming removed 3 bases from V and 2 bases from J; junction bases left unmatched: 8. Germline V gene data show CDR1 as SGHRS and CDR2 as YFSETQ.

The chain recombines TRBV28 with TRBJ2-2; D call uncertain. Trimming cost V 6 bases and J 5 bases, with 7 bases left between them. CDR3 length: 12 amino acids. The germline CDR1 and CDR2 sequences are MDHEN and SYDVKM. CDR3: CASRYTTGELFF. The CDR3 DNA follows: TGTGCCAGCAGGTACACAACCGGGGAGCTGTTTTTT.

Concerning this clone: The germline gene is not matched at one end of the junction; a read error may be the cause. The chain joins TRBV6-1 to TRBJ1-5, with 8 bases fitting TRBD1. Germline lookup yields CDR1 MNHNS and CDR2 SASEGT. The CDR3 length is 15 residues. DNA for the CDR3: TGTGCCAGCAGTATTACTACGGACAGGGCGCGGAACGTTCGTTTT. It encodes CASSITTDRARNVRF.

Only a few counts were recorded for this clone. This chain uses TRBV6-5 with TRBJ1-1, with D uncertain. The germline CDR1 and CDR2 sequences are MNHEY and SVGAGI. This CDR3 comprises 14 residues. V gave up 0 bases and J gave up 5 bases, with 10 bases separating them. The CDR3 protein is CASSYSEEKTEAFF. The CDR3 DNA reads as TGTGCCAGCAGTTACTCTGAGGAGAAGACTGAAGCTTTCTTT.

This clone was detected only once. The chain is built from TRBV27 and TRBJ2-1, with a possible D match to TRBD2 (6 bases). Per the germline V gene, CDR1 is MNHEY and CDR2 is SMNVEV (reference sequence). Trimming shortened V by 1 base and J by 5 bases, and 18 bases separated the two germline ends. The CDR3 is 17 amino acids. CDR3 residues: CASSLYPPGEVDNEQFF. In DNA, the CDR3 is TGTGCCAGCAGTTTATACCCCCCGGGAGAGGTGGACAATGAGCAGTTCTTC.

This clone occurred once. This rearrangement joins TRBV5-1 to TRBJ2-1; 7 bases align to TRBD1. CDR1 and CDR2 from the germline V gene are SGHRS and YFSETQ. Losses at the gene ends were 3 bases for V and 4 bases for J; bases not matched to a gene: 7. The CDR3 runs 15 residues. CDR3 sequence reads: CASSSSGTAYNEQFF. In DNA, the CDR3 is TGCGCCAGCAGCTCCTCCGGGACAGCATACAATGAGCAGTTCTTC.

The chain uses TRBV28 and TRBJ1-5; 10 bases align to TRBD1. The ends lost 6 bases at V and 3 bases at J; junction bases unmatched: 8. The CDR3 covers 16 residues. Germline CDR1 MDHEN, CDR2 SYDVKM. This CDR3 reads CASRTETGGPNQPQHF. CDR3 in DNA: TGTGCCAGCAGAACCGAGACAGGGGGCCCCAATCAGCCCCAGCATTTT.

The chain recombines TRBV20-1 with TRBJ2-1; D gene ambiguous. V shed 4 bases and J shed 6 bases, with 7 bases lying between them. The CDR3 runs to 11 residues. Germline loops: CDR1 DFQATT, CDR2 SNEGSKA (reference sequence). The CDR3 loop reads CSAMTPNEQFF. The CDR3 nucleotides read TGCAGTGCTATGACTCCCAATGAGCAGTTCTTC.

The chain joins TRBV5-1 to TRBJ2-7, with D possibly TRBD2 on 5 matching bases. Trimming cost V 0 bases and J 0 bases, with 10 bases left between them. The CDR3 extends over 15 amino acids. Germline loops: CDR1 SGHRS, CDR2 YFSETQ. CDR3 loop: CASSLGRRSSYEQYF. In DNA form, the CDR3 reads TGCGCCAGCAGCTTGGGGCGGAGGAGCTCCTACGAGCAGTACTTC.

The rearrangement links TRBV5-1 to TRBJ1-1; D remains ambiguous. This CDR3 region has 14 residues. V was cut by 1 base and J by 1 base, with 8 bases left in between. CDR1 is SGHRS and CDR2 is YFSETQ in the germline V gene. The CDR3 spells CASSLQRRNTEAFF. CDR3 coding DNA: TGCGCCAGCAGCTTGCAGAGGAGGAACACTGAAGCTTTCTTT.